There are many counts of the clone carrying this T cell receptor (beta chain). As yet, its antigen is unknown. V was trimmed by 5 bases and J by 4 bases, leaving 15 bases between them. CDR1 is SQVTM and CDR2 is ANQGSEA in the germline V gene. The CDR3 is 14 residues long. These data originate in a study of T cells after yellow fever vaccination. TCRdb re-called the 5' RACE reads with MiXCR, one entry per CDR3 protein. The sample lists over 200,000 distinct CDR3 sequences; less than 7.5% were seen once. Overall study findings and caveats: Compared with primary, the secondary response was weaker and peaked at day 5, not 15.

The receptor's source is a man aged 25 to 45 who received the YFV17D yellow fever vaccine. The sample consisted of CD4+ T cells sorted from PBMCs, taken on the day of the yellow fever booster vaccination. This chain uses TRBV29-1 with TRBJ2-1, with D possibly matching TRBD2 (6 bases). CDR3 region: CSVPGRDFYNEQFF. CDR3 in DNA: TGCAGCGTTCCGGGCCGGGACTTTTACAATGAGCAGTTCTTC.